The T cell receptor (beta chain) described here comes from a study of PD-1 blockade in classical Hodgkin lymphoma. Study-wide findings and caveats: Compared with baseline, CD4+ but not CD8+ TCR diversity had risen significantly by C4D1. Reports indicated that newly diagnosed patients had lower baseline TCR diversity than healthy donors did. Complete responders showed a baseline diversity that resembled the diversity of newly diagnosed patients. Repertoire difference causes, possibly disease activity or prior therapy, remain undefined.

The germline V gene has CDR1 MNHGY and CDR2 SVAAGI. This CDR3 is 16 amino acids long. The germline V and J ends were trimmed by 7 bases and 0 bases, with 13 bases remaining between them. TCRdb's table, derived via immunoSEQ multiplex PCR, lists solely in-frame clones and lacks some. This sample has about 17,000 clones; roughly 79% occur once, and the top ten carry 1.5% to 2%. Documented time point: cycle 4 day 1 (C4D1), after more than 5 weeks of nivolumab. Patients all relapsed after autologous stem cell transplantation, and there was variation in brentuximab vedotin exposure. The CD4+ T cells used were purified from thawed PBMCs through magnetic negative selection. Note on this clone: Its matching antigen is unknown.

This sample comprised CD4+ T cells from blood, obtained before the fourth cycle of nivolumab. The chain recombines TRBV6-9 with TRBJ2-6, with D tentatively TRBD1 (6 bases). The source of this sequence is a human donor with classical Hodgkin lymphoma. The CDR3 reads CASTPGHLSGANVLTF. In nucleotides, the CDR3 is TGTGCCAGCACCCCGGGACACCTCTCTGGGGCCAACGTCCTGACTTTC.